The rows below give T cell receptor beta chains drawn from one sample of a study of shared clonotypes between healthy human individuals. Sequenced by immunoSEQ multiplex PCR; TCRdb stores in-frame clones only, minus some. Among approximately 940,000 clones listed, less than 85% were seen once. Source material: memory CD4+ T cells sorted from blood. These receptors originate from a young man in good health. The CDR3 runs from the conserved cysteine through the conserved F or W. D genes are given only for firm matches. Clone size is stated in some rows and not others, as once, few, many or a class when expanded.

d_call j_call clone_size v_call cdr3_aa cdr3_nt
NA TRBJ2-3 NA TRBV19 CASSMLLGPDTQYF TGTGCCAGTAGTATGTTGTTAGGCCCAGATACGCAGTATTTT
TRBD2 TRBJ2-7 few TRBV14 CASAWRGARNEQYF TGTGCCAGCGCCTGGCGGGGGGCGCGGAACGAGCAGTACTTC
NA TRBJ1-2 NA TRBV28 CASSLVAVGYTF TGTGCCAGCAGTTTAGTGGCGGTGGGCTACACCTTC
TRBD1 TRBJ2-7 NA TRBV19 CASRMGQGPYEQYF TGTGCCAGTAGGATGGGACAGGGGCCCTACGAGCAGTACTTC
NA TRBJ2-6 NA TRBV6-6 CASTPQSSGANVLTF TGTGCCAGCACCCCGCAAAGCTCTGGGGCCAACGTCCTGACTTTC
NA TRBJ2-7 few TRBV19 CASSKDSGYEQYF TGTGCCAGTAGTAAGGACTCGGGGTACGAGCAGTACTTC
TRBD1 TRBJ2-3 NA TRBV25-1 CASSEWGTGGTDTQYF TGTGCCAGCAGTGAGTGGGGGACAGGGGGGACAGATACGCAGTATTTT
NA TRBJ2-7 NA TRBV7-2 CASSALETYEQYF TGTGCCAGCAGCGCACTCGAAACCTACGAGCAGTACTTC
NA TRBJ1-2 NA TRBV6-6 CASTEIPGLPGGYTF TGTGCCAGCACCGAAATCCCGGGCCTTCCGGGGGGCTACACCTTC
TRBD1 TRBJ2-6 once TRBV30 CAWSRGPDVLTF TGTGCCTGGAGTAGGGGGCCCGACGTCCTGACTTTC
NA TRBJ1-2 NA TRBV11-2 CASSFSNYGYTF TGTGCCAGCAGCTTCAGTAACTATGGCTACACCTTC
NA TRBJ1-1 NA TRBV6-5 CASSNRANTEAFF TGTGCCAGCAGCAACAGGGCGAACACTGAAGCTTTCTTT
NA TRBJ2-2 NA TRBV11-2 CASFVWEAGELFF TGTGCCAGCTTTGTTTGGGAGGCCGGGGAGCTGTTTTTT
NA TRBJ2-7 NA TRBV18 CASSHGLTGTASYEQYF TGTGCCAGCTCACACGGCCTTACAGGGACGGCCTCCTACGAGCAGTACTTC
TRBD2 TRBJ2-1 NA TRBV2 CASRTTSGYNEQFF TGTGCCAGCAGAACGACTAGCGGATACAATGAGCAGTTCTTC
NA TRBJ2-4 NA TRBV7-2 CASSLEGAKNIQYF TGTGCCAGCAGCTTAGAGGGGGCCAAAAACATTCAGTACTTC
NA TRBJ2-1 NA TRBV20-1 CSARLDVEQFF TGCAGTGCTAGACTAGATGTTGAGCAGTTCTTC
TRBD2 TRBJ2-1 NA TRBV10-3 CAISQTSGGNEQFF TGTGCCATCAGCCAGACTAGCGGCGGGAATGAGCAGTTCTTC
NA TRBJ1-1 once TRBV5-1 CASSLQHMNTEAFF TGCGCCAGCAGCTTACAGCACATGAACACTGAAGCTTTCTTT
TRBD1 TRBJ2-2 NA TRBV27 CASSWHRGTGELFF TGTGCCAGCAGTTGGCACAGGGGCACCGGGGAGCTGTTTTTT
NA TRBJ1-1 NA TRBV6-6 CASSSGETEAFF TGTGCCAGCAGCTCAGGGGAAACTGAAGCTTTCTTT
TRBD1 TRBJ1-2 NA TRBV10-3 CAISGTGYGYTF TGTGCCATCTCCGGGACAGGGTATGGCTACACCTTC
NA TRBJ2-2 NA TRBV6-6 CAEGEDTGELFF TGTGCAGAAGGGGAAGATACCGGGGAGCTGTTTTTT
TRBD2 TRBJ2-1 NA TRBV5-1 CASSLTGTRTNEQFF TGCGCCAGCAGCTTGACCGGGACTAGAACCAATGAGCAGTTCTTC
TRBD2 TRBJ2-1 NA TRBV4-1 CASSQITKTSGRRRENEQFF TGCGCCAGCAGCCAGATTACAAAAACTAGCGGGAGGCGTCGGGAGAATGAGCAGTTCTTC
NA TRBJ1-5 few TRBV11-2 CASSKRGNQPQHF TGTGCCAGCAGCAAAAGAGGGAATCAGCCCCAGCATTTT
TRBD1 TRBJ1-2 few TRBV6-1 CASSSTGSYGYTF TGTGCCAGCAGTTCGACAGGGTCCTATGGCTACACCTTC
NA TRBJ2-1 NA TRBV6-4 CASSDSAGFSEEQFF TGTGCCAGCAGTGACTCGGCGGGATTCTCGGAGGAGCAGTTCTTC
NA TRBJ1-3 few TRBV27 CASSRTADRSGNTIYF TGTGCCAGCAGTCGGACGGCAGACCGCTCTGGAAACACCATATATTTT
NA TRBJ2-2 NA TRBV5-1 CASSLATRTGELFF TGCGCCAGCAGCCTAGCGACCCGGACGGGGGAGCTGTTTTTT
NA TRBJ2-5 few TRBV29-1 CSVVWGSVYQETQYF TGCAGCGTTGTTTGGGGTAGCGTGTACCAAGAGACCCAGTACTTC
NA TRBJ2-3 NA TRBV2 CASSLAIDTQYF TGTGCCAGCAGTCTAGCCATAGATACGCAGTATTTT